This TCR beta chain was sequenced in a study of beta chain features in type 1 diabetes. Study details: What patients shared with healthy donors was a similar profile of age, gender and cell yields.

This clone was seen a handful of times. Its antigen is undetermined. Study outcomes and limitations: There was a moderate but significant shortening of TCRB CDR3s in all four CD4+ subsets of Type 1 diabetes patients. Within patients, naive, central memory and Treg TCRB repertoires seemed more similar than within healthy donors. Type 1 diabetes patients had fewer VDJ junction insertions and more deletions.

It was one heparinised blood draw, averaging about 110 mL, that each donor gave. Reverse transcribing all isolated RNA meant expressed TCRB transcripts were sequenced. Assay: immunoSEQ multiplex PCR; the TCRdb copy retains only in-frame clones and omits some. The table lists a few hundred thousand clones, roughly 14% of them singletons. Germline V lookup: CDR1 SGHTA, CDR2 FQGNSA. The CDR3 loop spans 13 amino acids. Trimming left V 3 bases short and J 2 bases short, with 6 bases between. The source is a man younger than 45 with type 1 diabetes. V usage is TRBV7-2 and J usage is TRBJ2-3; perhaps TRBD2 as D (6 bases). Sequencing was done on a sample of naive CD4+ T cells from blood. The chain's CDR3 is CASSLRDTDTQYF. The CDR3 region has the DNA TGTGCCAGCAGCTTGCGGGACACAGATACGCAGTATTTT. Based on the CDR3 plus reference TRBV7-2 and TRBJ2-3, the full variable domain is GAGVSQSPSNKVTEKGKDVELRCDPISGHTALYWYRQSLGQGLEFLIYFQGNSAPDKSGLPSDRFSAERTGGSVSTLTIQRTQQEDSAVYLCASSLRDTDTQYFGPGTRLTVL.